This section outlines one TCR beta chain sequence together with its context. Methods used by the authors: Amplifying reference gene primers gave estimates of nucleated cell counts. Measured with immunoSEQ multiplex PCR; TCRdb has only the in-frame clones, and not every one. Clonal size and the V and J genes are those of that table, whereas D and trimming came from the DNA. The table records around 340,000 clones, around 80% of them present only once. Germline assignment: CDR1 SGHVS and CDR2 FQNEAQ. With 6 bases clipped from V and 4 bases from J, the junction kept 11 bases outside the gene matches. The CDR3 is 16 amino acids. This specimen belongs to a study of blood T cell repertoires in COVID-19. Overall study: COVID-19 samples from acute and convalescent phases originated in the United States, Italy and Spain. Sources were T cells, B-cell-depleted T cells, or PBMCs; the material itself was cDNA or gDNA.

Sequenced material: peripheral blood. The gene calls are TRBV7-8 and TRBJ1-2; 10 bases are shared with TRBD1. The clonotype comes from a man in his thirties or forties with active or convalescent COVID-19. Written as DNA, the CDR3 is TGTGCCAGCAGTTCACGTCGGGACAGGGGTATCTATGGCTACACCTTC. This gives the protein CASSSRRDRGIYGYTF.